These T cell receptor beta chains were read from a single sample in a study of blood T cell repertoires in COVID-19. Clones were sequenced by immunoSEQ multiplex PCR, and TCRdb holds only the in-frame ones, with some missing. The table shows over 200,000 clones, with roughly 86% occurring only once. Sequencing was performed on peripheral blood. The receptors were gathered from a man aged 40-49 years who had recovered from COVID-19. The CDR3 runs from the conserved cysteine through the conserved F or W. The D gene is left open where the match is weak. Rows give clone size only sometimes, using once, few, many, or a class for an expanded clone.

CDR3: CASSRTLTGPKVGELFF; DNA: TGTGCCAGCAGTCGCACATTAACAGGACCCAAAGTCGGGGAGCTGTTTTTT; size: few; V: TRBV6-6; D: NA; J: TRBJ2-2
CDR3: CASSPPTFQGAYEQYF; DNA: TGCGCCAGCAGCCCGCCGACGTTTCAGGGGGCTTACGAGCAGTACTTC; size: NA; V: TRBV5-1; D: TRBD1; J: TRBJ2-7
CDR3: CASRPTAYNEKLFF; DNA: TGTGCCAGCAGACCGACAGCTTATAATGAAAAACTGTTTTTT; size: NA; V: TRBV6-6; D: NA; J: TRBJ1-4
CDR3: CSVVRDRATEAFF; DNA: TGCAGCGTTGTTCGGGACAGGGCCACTGAAGCTTTCTTT; size: NA; V: TRBV29-1; D: TRBD1; J: TRBJ1-1
CDR3: CASSKLETEKLQGDDQPQHF; DNA: TGTGCCAGCAGCAAATTGGAGACGGAAAAACTCCAAGGGGATGATCAGCCCCAGCATTTT; size: NA; V: TRBV21-1; D: NA; J: TRBJ1-5
CDR3: CASSLVAGPWGETQYF; DNA: TGTGCCAGCAGCTTAGTTGCGGGACCGTGGGGGGAGACCCAGTACTTC; size: NA; V: TRBV7-7; D: NA; J: TRBJ2-5
CDR3: CASSEDLKETQYF; DNA: TGTGCCAGCAGCGAGGACTTAAAAGAGACCCAGTACTTC; size: NA; V: TRBV5-4; D: NA; J: TRBJ2-5
CDR3: CASSFRGQEQETQYF; DNA: TGTGCCAGCAGCTTTAGGGGACAGGAACAAGAGACCCAGTACTTC; size: NA; V: TRBV7-9; D: TRBD1; J: TRBJ2-5
CDR3: CASSRTGVYGYTF; DNA: TGTGCCAGTAGTCGGACAGGAGTCTATGGCTACACCTTC; size: NA; V: TRBV19; D: TRBD1; J: TRBJ1-2
CDR3: CASSQGQGRTDTQYF; DNA: TGTGCCAGCAGCCAAGGACAGGGCCGAACAGATACGCAGTATTTT; size: NA; V: TRBV7-6; D: TRBD1; J: TRBJ2-3
CDR3: CASGGAKETSGRGNYNEQFF; DNA: TGTGCCAGCGGGGGGGCAAAGGAGACTAGCGGGAGGGGTAATTACAATGAGCAGTTCTTC; size: NA; V: TRBV5-4; D: TRBD2; J: TRBJ2-1